This TCR beta chain was sequenced in a study of T cells in Graves' hyperthyroidism and ophthalmopathy. Germline lookup yields CDR1 SGHDT and CDR2 YYEEEE. V was pared by 0 bases and J by 1 base, with 19 bases between. This CDR3 region has 18 residues. The TCR beta CDR3 regions underwent amplification using RNA transcripts as the source. HTBI primers drove first-round RT-PCR of the TCR CDR3. TCRdb re-called the multiplex PCR reads with MiXCR, one entry per CDR3 protein. The sample carries a few hundred thousand distinct CDR3 sequences, approximately 44% recorded once. Sequences were obtained from peripheral blood or thyroid tissue (not recorded which). This receptor was identified in a woman under 30 with Graves' hyperthyroidism. This rearrangement joins TRBV5-6 to TRBJ1-1; D is perhaps TRBD1 (5 bases). This CDR3 is CASSLARQGGSGNTEAFF. The CDR3 DNA sequence: TGTGCCAGCAGCTTGGCCCGGCAGGGCGGATCTGGGAACACTGAAGCTTTCTTT.